This TCR beta chain was sequenced in a study of T cells after yellow fever vaccination. UMIs and a universal primer site were added when TCR cDNA was made by 5'RACE template switching. MiXCR, run by TCRdb on the 5' RACE reads, gives a single entry per CDR3 protein. This sample has fewer than 650,000 distinct CDR3 sequences; 20% to 25% occur once, and the top ten carry about 16%. This clonotype was recorded at least ten times. What it binds is not known. The study, taken as a whole, reports: The study found a weaker secondary response that peaked faster, day 5 versus 15. Reappearing after the booster were most of the clones from primary vaccination (about 96% CD4, 88% CD8).

The receptor's source is a man younger than 35 who received the YFV17D yellow fever vaccine. The sequencing here drew on PBMCs, taken approximately 22 days after the first yellow fever vaccination.

CDR3 sequence reads: CASSPRQYNEQFF. The CDR3 bases are TGTGCCAGCAGCCCGAGACAGTACAATGAGCAGTTCTTC. The gene calls are TRBV7-8 and TRBJ2-1; TRBD1 might be the D (5 bases). Germline CDR1 and CDR2: SGHVS and FQNEAQ. This CDR3 is built from 13 residues. Trimming removed 5 bases from V and 4 bases from J, with 9 bases in between.